Below, one T cell receptor beta chain is given with its context. This sample was taken from a study of blood T cell repertoires in COVID-19. Study in general: Samples representing acute and convalescent COVID-19 were sourced from the United States, Italy and Spain.

The germline V gene has CDR1 MNHEY and CDR2 SMNVEV (reference sequence). The V segment lost 2 bases and the J segment 4 bases; nucleotides outside the gene matches: 6. The CDR3 consists of 15 residues. Original methodology: Nucleated cell counts were estimated from reference gene primer amplification. Profiled with immunoSEQ multiplex PCR; TCRdb holds only in-frame clones, not every one. That table gives V, J and clone size, and the DNA gave D and trimming. The repertoire holds just over 650,000 clones, around 89% seen once, with approximately 0.25% in the top ten. The rearrangement uses TRBV27 and TRBJ2-7, with 9 bases that match TRBD1. This clonotype was obtained from a woman aged 18-29 years with acute or convalescent COVID-19. Source material: peripheral blood. CDR3 sequence: CASSLRGTGLYEQYF. In DNA form, the CDR3 reads TGTGCCAGCAGTTTAAGAGGGACAGGGTTATACGAGCAGTACTTC.